These 31 T cell receptor beta chains were sequenced from one sample in a study of cytomegalovirus exposure and HLA in healthy donors. With 60 Vbeta and 13 Jbeta primers, the PCR was carried out. The protocol was immunoSEQ multiplex PCR, while the TCRdb copy is restricted to in-frame clones and leaves out a portion. The table has some 180,000 clones, 76% seen once. Input material: PBMCs. All receptors derive from a woman younger than 45 in good health and CMV-seropositive.

The rearrangement joins TRBV19 to TRBJ1-2; maybe TRBD1 (6 bases). The germline gives CDR1 LNHDA, CDR2 SQIVND (reference sequence). The CDR3 contains 14 residues. Trimming stripped 2 bases from V and 8 bases from J, with 15 bases between. The CDR3 DNA reads TGTGCCAGTAGTATATTAACCAGGGGCGACGGCTACACCTTC. Translating gives CASSILTRGDGYTF.

There are a few counts of this clone. This sequence joins TRBV27 and TRBJ2-7; TRBD2 is a possible D gene (7 bases). This CDR3 contains 16 residues. The germline V gene has CDR1 MNHEY and CDR2 SMNVEV (reference sequence). V was shortened by 3 bases and J by 2 bases, with 17 bases between the two germline ends. DNA of the CDR3: TGTGCCAGCAGTTTCCAGGGAAGGGGGGGAACCTACGAGCAGTACTTC. This sequence encodes CASSFQGRGGTYEQYF.

Regarding this clone: In the same sample, other DNA sequences code for this CDR3. This sequence joins TRBV5-1 and TRBJ2-7, with a tentative D call TRBD2 (5 bases). This CDR3 contains 17 residues. Germline V lookup: CDR1 SGHRS, CDR2 YFSETQ. The V gene lost 4 bases and the J gene lost 0 bases, with 20 bases spanning the gap. The CDR3 sequence is CASSRGQAATLSYEQYF. CDR3 coding DNA: TGCGCCAGCAGCCGAGGGCAGGCAGCGACCCTCTCCTACGAGCAGTACTTC.

This clone was picked up a small number of times. DNA for the CDR3: TGCGCCAGCAGCCAAGCCGGGACTAGCGGCTCCTACGAGCAGTACTTC. Encoded protein: CASSQAGTSGSYEQYF. The chain recombines TRBV4-3 with TRBJ2-7, with 11 bases fitting TRBD2. Trimming took 1 base from V and 0 from J; bases not matched to a gene: 2. The CDR3 is 16 amino acids. Per the germline V gene, CDR1 is LGHNA and CDR2 is YSLEER.

This chain uses TRBV30 with TRBJ1-2; no clear D gene. Germline loops: CDR1 GTSNPN, CDR2 SVGIG (reference sequence). V lost 8 bases and J lost 8, with 21 bases in between. CDR3 size: 13 residues. The CDR3 nucleotides are TGTGCCGGACCCTCGGCATATCCGGGGGGCTACACCTTC. It is translated as CAGPSAYPGGYTF.

The rearrangement links TRBV10-3 to TRBJ2-2; no definite D call. The CDR3 loop spans 15 amino acids. CDR1 is ENHRY, CDR2 SYGVKD, per germline. The ends were cut back, 3 bases at V and 0 bases at J, with 8 bases in the middle. The CDR3: CAISDHGANTGELFF. The CDR3 nucleotides are TGTGCCATCAGTGATCACGGTGCGAACACCGGGGAGCTGTTTTTT.

This clone has a handful of counts. This rearrangement joins TRBV18 to TRBJ2-5; TRBD1 matches at 7 bases. V trimming: 1 base; J trimming: 5 bases; junction bases outside the gene matches: 4. This CDR3 comprises 14 residues. The germline gives CDR1 KGHSH, CDR2 LQKENI. This chain's CDR3 is CASSPLGQAETQYF. DNA for the CDR3: TGTGCCAGCTCACCACTCGGACAGGCGGAGACCCAGTACTTC.

In nucleotides, the CDR3 is TGTGCCAGCAAGGCAGGGGGCACCGGGGAGCTGTTTTTT. Translating gives CASKAGGTGELFF. The gene calls are TRBV2 and TRBJ2-2, with 7 bases aligning to TRBD1. Germline trimming cut 7 bases from V and 4 bases from J; bases unmatched to any gene: 3. The germline V gene encodes CDR1 SNHLY and CDR2 FYNNEI. The CDR3 consists of 13 residues. Full variable domain (rest looked up from reference TRBV2 and TRBJ2-2): EPEVTQTPSHQVTQMGQEVILRCVPISNHLYFYWYRQILGQKVEFLVSFYNNEISEKSEIFDDQFSVERPDGSNFTLKIRSTKLEDSAMYFCASKAGGTGELFFGEGSRLTVL.

The chain recombines TRBV4-1 with TRBJ2-3, with 7 bases lining up with TRBD2. Germline-derived CDR1 and CDR2 are MGHRA and YSYEKL. J was trimmed by 4 bases and V by 6 bases; bases with no gene match: 10. The CDR3 runs to 15 residues. CDR3 nucleotides: TGCGCCAGCAGGAGCCCACGGGGGGAGGCAGATACGCAGTATTTT. Translating it yields CASRSPRGEADTQYF.

The V gene is TRBV7-6, the J gene TRBJ1-3; perhaps TRBD1 as D (6 bases). Trimming cost V 5 bases and J 3 bases, with 20 bases left between them. The CDR3 covers 17 residues. The V gene's germline CDR1 is SGHVS and CDR2 FNYEAQ. The CDR3 nucleotides are TGTGCCAGCAGCGGAGGGGGGGGTAGAAAGTTTGGAAACACCATATATTTT. This sequence encodes CASSGGGGRKFGNTIYF.

The rearrangement uses TRBV7-2 and TRBJ2-2; TRBD2 matches 9 bases. Germline V gene lookup returns CDR1 SGHTA and CDR2 FQGNSA. CDR3 size: 16 residues. Trimming at V came to 3 bases and at J to 4 bases, leaving 6 bases not matched to a gene. In nucleotides, the CDR3 is TGTGCCAGCAGCTTTGGAAGGCGGGGGGGCACCGGGGAGCTGTTTTTT. Amino acids: CASSFGRRGGTGELFF. The whole variable domain, remainder taken from reference TRBV7-2 and TRBJ2-2, is GAGVSQSPSNKVTEKGKDVELRCDPISGHTALYWYRQSLGQGLEFLIYFQGNSAPDKSGLPSDRFSAERTGGSVSTLTIQRTQQEDSAVYLCASSFGRRGGTGELFFGEGSRLTVL.

This clone turned up a few times. The J gene is TRBJ1-4, the V gene TRBV5-1; the D gene is possibly TRBD1 (6 bases). Trimming removed 1 base at V and 8 bases at J, with 15 bases between. Germline assignment: CDR1 SGHRS and CDR2 YFSETQ. The CDR3 has 15 residues. CDR3 amino acids: CASSLRAGVEEKLFF. The CDR3 DNA follows: TGCGCCAGCAGCTTGAGGGCAGGGGTGGAAGAAAAACTGTTTTTT.

The chain carries TRBV11-3 and TRBJ1-4; D remains unclear. This CDR3 contains 16 residues. V gave up 3 bases and J gave up 3 bases, with 14 bases separating them. Germline V gene lookup returns CDR1 SGHNT and CDR2 YENEEA. Here the CDR3 reads CASSLHLRGSNEKLFF. The CDR3 DNA reads as TGTGCCAGCAGCTTGCATCTCCGGGGATCTAATGAAAAACTGTTTTTT.

The chain combines TRBV20-1 with TRBJ2-7; D gene ambiguous. Germline V gene lookup returns CDR1 DFQATT and CDR2 SNEGSKA (reference sequence). V was shortened by 0 bases and J by 4 bases, with 4 bases between the two germline ends. The length of the CDR3 is 11 residues. The CDR3 sequence: CSARDQYEQYF. The CDR3 bases are TGCAGTGCTAGAGACCAGTACGAGCAGTACTTC.

V and J are TRBV7-7 and TRBJ2-7; 8 nucleotides align to TRBD1. CDR1 SSHAT and CDR2 FNYEAQ come from the germline V gene (reference sequence). Trimming removed 4 bases from V and 0 bases from J; junction bases left unmatched: 5. The CDR3 runs 15 residues. As DNA, the CDR3 is TGTGCCAGCAGCTCAGGGACAGGACTCTCCTACGAGCAGTACTTC. Encoded protein: CASSSGTGLSYEQYF.

This chain joins TRBV9 and TRBJ2-3, with a possible D match to TRBD2 (7 bases). Per germline, CDR1 SGDLS and CDR2 YYNGEE. Trimming removed 3 bases from V and 0 bases from J, with 14 bases in between. The CDR3 runs 16 residues. CDR3: CASSGSRGGSTDTQYF. Here the CDR3 DNA reads TGTGCCAGCAGCGGATCTAGGGGGGGTAGCACAGATACGCAGTATTTT.

This clone was observed once. CDR3 bases: TGTGCCAGCAGCGTGGGACAGGGTCCCCCCTGGATCTCTGGAAACACCATATATTTT. Protein sequence: CASSVGQGPPWISGNTIYF. The chain recombines TRBV9 with TRBJ1-3; 9 bases map to TRBD1. The germline CDR1 and CDR2 sequences are SGDLS and YYNGEE. This CDR3 spans 19 amino acids. The V gene end was trimmed by 2 bases and the J gene end by 0 bases; junction bases not matched to a gene: 12.

The chain has TRBV28 and TRBJ2-3, with 9 bases that match TRBD1. Germline V gene sequence: CDR1 MDHEN, CDR2 SYDVKM. The CDR3 is made up of 15 amino acids. With 5 bases clipped from V and 3 bases from J, the junction kept 6 bases outside the gene matches. As DNA, the CDR3 is TGTGCCAGCAGTACCACAGGGGGCCTAACAGATACGCAGTATTTT. Translating gives CASSTTGGLTDTQYF.

This chain links TRBV27 with TRBJ1-6, with a weak D call TRBD1 (5 bases). V lost 0 bases to trimming and J lost 6 bases, with 9 bases between them. Germline CDR1 MNHEY, CDR2 SMNVEV (reference sequence). This CDR3 has 15 amino acids. CDR3 bases: TGTGCCAGCAGTTTATCCGGGACTCGTAATTCACCCCTCCACTTT. It specifies CASSLSGTRNSPLHF.

This clone was counted only a few times. The chain combines TRBV7-9 with TRBJ1-2; D perhaps matches TRBD1 (5 bases). V was shortened by 6 bases and J by 6 bases, with 17 bases between the two germline ends. The CDR3 runs to 14 residues. The germline gives CDR1 SEHNR, CDR2 FQNEAQ (reference sequence). The CDR3, as DNA: TGTGCCAGCAGTACGGGGGTGGGTCTAGATGGCTACACCTTC. Translated, it gives CASSTGVGLDGYTF.

In regard to this clone: Other DNA variants within this sample encode the same CDR3. The genes are TRBV30 and TRBJ2-7; 7 bases align to TRBD2. Trimming took 0 bases from V and 0 from J; bases not matched to a gene: 2. The CDR3 length is 14 residues. Germline V gives CDR1 GTSNPN, CDR2 SVGIG (reference sequence). The CDR3 is CAWSVGGSSYEQYF. DNA of the CDR3: TGTGCCTGGAGTGTAGGCGGGAGCTCCTACGAGCAGTACTTC.

The rearrangement joins TRBV10-3 to TRBJ2-3; possible D gene TRBD2, 5 bases. This CDR3 spans 15 amino acids. The V end lost 0 bases, the J end lost 1 base, and 8 bases lay between the germline ends. Germline CDR1 and CDR2: ENHRY and SYGVKD. The CDR3 reads CAISESRRGTDTQYF. CDR3 DNA sequence: TGTGCCATCAGTGAGTCGCGGCGGGGCACAGATACGCAGTATTTT.

The chain is built from TRBV5-5 and TRBJ1-1; 10 positions agree with TRBD1. In germline, CDR1 is SGHKS, CDR2 YYEKEE (reference sequence). The CDR3 extends over 16 amino acids. V was clipped by 6 bases and J by 0 bases; unmatched bases: 8. DNA of the CDR3: TGTGCCAGCATCTCCCGGGACAGGGGTTTGAACACTGAAGCTTTCTTT. Translating it yields CASISRDRGLNTEAFF.

The chain employs TRBV6-1 and TRBJ2-7; D is possibly TRBD2 (6 bases). Germline assignment: CDR1 MNHNS and CDR2 SASEGT. Deletions cut 0 bases from V and 3 bases from J, with 9 bases between. The CDR3 extends over 14 amino acids. CDR3 protein: CASSEAWRGYEQYF. CDR3 DNA: TGTGCCAGCAGTGAAGCCTGGCGGGGCTACGAGCAGTACTTC.

This chain joins TRBV4-2 and TRBJ2-1; 15 bases match TRBD2. Germline trimming cut 4 bases from V and 7 bases from J; bases unmatched to any gene: 14. Germline-derived CDR1 and CDR2 are LGHNA and YNFKEQ. The CDR3 extends over 19 amino acids. CDR3 DNA: TGTGCCAGCAGCCTAGAACCCCGGACTAGCGGGGGGGCCGCAAATGAGCAGTTCTTC. Translation gives CASSLEPRTSGGAANEQFF.

A single count supports this clone. CDR3 protein: CASSSPSGASYEQYF. The CDR3 DNA reads TGTGCCAGCAGCTCCCCTAGCGGGGCCTCCTACGAGCAGTACTTC. The chain is built from TRBV11-2 and TRBJ2-7, with TRBD2 matching 9 bases. V trimming: 4 bases; J trimming: 0 bases; junction bases outside the gene matches: 4. The CDR3 contains 15 residues. The V gene's germline CDR1 is SGHAT and CDR2 FQNNGV.

The rearrangement joins TRBV25-1 to TRBJ2-7; TRBD1 is a possible D gene (7 bases). V was cut by 4 bases and J by 4 bases, with 14 bases left in between. The germline CDR1 and CDR2 sequences are MGHDK and SYGVNS. CDR3 size: 14 residues. The CDR3 spells CASSGVRGAYEQYF. The CDR3 DNA reads TGTGCCAGCAGTGGAGTCAGGGGGGCTTACGAGCAGTACTTC.

CDR3 protein: CASSLHEGAAYEQYF. The CDR3 coding sequence is TGTGCCAGCAGCTTACACGAGGGGGCGGCTTACGAGCAGTACTTC. The gene calls are TRBV11-2 and TRBJ2-5; TRBD1 aligns across 7 bases. The DNA end lines up better with TRBJ2-7; the J call may be wrong. The CDR3 extends over 15 amino acids. The germline gives CDR1 SGHAT, CDR2 FQNNGV.

The CDR3 is CASYNYGYTF. CDR3 nucleotides: TGTGCCTCTTATAACTATGGCTACACCTTC. This chain uses TRBV9 with TRBJ1-2; D is uncertain. Between the trimmed V and J ends, which lost 10 bases and 1 base, there was a span of 5 bases. CDR3 size: 10 residues. Germline assignment: CDR1 SGDLS and CDR2 YYNGEE.

The chain has TRBV5-4 and TRBJ1-2, with D tentatively TRBD1 (6 bases). The CDR3 has 15 amino acids. Germline V lookup: CDR1 SGHNT, CDR2 YYREEE (reference sequence). V dropped 4 bases and J dropped 0 bases, with 13 bases sitting between them. The CDR3 coding sequence is TGTGCCAGCAGCCCTCGAAGGGGGACTAACTATGGCTACACCTTC. It specifies CASSPRRGTNYGYTF. Full variable domain (remainder filled in from reference TRBV5-4 and TRBJ1-2): ETGVTQSPTHLIKTRGQQVTLRCSSQSGHNTVSWYQQALGQGPQFIFQYYREEENGRGNFPPRFSGLQFPNYSSELNVNALELDDSALYLCASSPRRGTNYGYTFGSGTRLTVV.

The chain carries TRBV7-2 and TRBJ2-3, with TRBD1 matching over 7 bases. This CDR3 region has 14 residues. V dropped 5 bases and J dropped 2; count of bases not matched to a gene: 4. CDR1 and CDR2 (germline): SGHTA, FQGNSA. The chain's CDR3 is CASSHGQDTDTQYF. CDR3 coding DNA: TGTGCCAGCAGCCACGGACAGGACACAGATACGCAGTATTTT. The variable domain in full, completed from reference TRBV7-2 and TRBJ2-3, reads GAGVSQSPSNKVTEKGKDVELRCDPISGHTALYWYRQSLGQGLEFLIYFQGNSAPDKSGLPSDRFSAERTGGSVSTLTIQRTQQEDSAVYLCASSHGQDTDTQYFGPGTRLTVL.